Reported below is one T cell receptor beta chain. What it binds is unknown. The data stem from a study of graft-versus-host responses after intestinal transplantation. Overall study: Grafts were multivisceral, liver-intestinal, or isolated intestinal. Points from the study as a whole: Detected in recipient marrow were GvH clones, some of which were first observed in ileum or blood. GvH clone levels peaked in circulation, and this peak was associated with early post-transplant HvG declines. The presence of high graft-versus-host to host-versus-graft clonal ratios in allografts characterized patients with graft-donor T cell macrochimerism.

Profiling relied on immunoSEQ multiplex PCR, and the TCRdb table lists in-frame clones only, not all of them. The sample shows about 38,000 clones, 83% of them seen only once. This clonotype originated in a human patient who received an intestinal transplant, so some T cells may come from the graft donor. The sample in question was PBMCs, obtained more than 950 days after transplant.

The CDR3 is CASSSGNYEQYF. The CDR3 DNA is TGTGCCAGCAGTTCCGGGAACTACGAGCAGTACTTC. This chain links TRBV6-6 with TRBJ2-7; possibly TRBD2 for D (5 bases). V was trimmed by 4 bases and J by 3 bases, leaving 7 bases between them. The CDR3 totals 12 residues. The V gene's germline CDR1 is MNHNY and CDR2 SVGAGI (reference sequence).